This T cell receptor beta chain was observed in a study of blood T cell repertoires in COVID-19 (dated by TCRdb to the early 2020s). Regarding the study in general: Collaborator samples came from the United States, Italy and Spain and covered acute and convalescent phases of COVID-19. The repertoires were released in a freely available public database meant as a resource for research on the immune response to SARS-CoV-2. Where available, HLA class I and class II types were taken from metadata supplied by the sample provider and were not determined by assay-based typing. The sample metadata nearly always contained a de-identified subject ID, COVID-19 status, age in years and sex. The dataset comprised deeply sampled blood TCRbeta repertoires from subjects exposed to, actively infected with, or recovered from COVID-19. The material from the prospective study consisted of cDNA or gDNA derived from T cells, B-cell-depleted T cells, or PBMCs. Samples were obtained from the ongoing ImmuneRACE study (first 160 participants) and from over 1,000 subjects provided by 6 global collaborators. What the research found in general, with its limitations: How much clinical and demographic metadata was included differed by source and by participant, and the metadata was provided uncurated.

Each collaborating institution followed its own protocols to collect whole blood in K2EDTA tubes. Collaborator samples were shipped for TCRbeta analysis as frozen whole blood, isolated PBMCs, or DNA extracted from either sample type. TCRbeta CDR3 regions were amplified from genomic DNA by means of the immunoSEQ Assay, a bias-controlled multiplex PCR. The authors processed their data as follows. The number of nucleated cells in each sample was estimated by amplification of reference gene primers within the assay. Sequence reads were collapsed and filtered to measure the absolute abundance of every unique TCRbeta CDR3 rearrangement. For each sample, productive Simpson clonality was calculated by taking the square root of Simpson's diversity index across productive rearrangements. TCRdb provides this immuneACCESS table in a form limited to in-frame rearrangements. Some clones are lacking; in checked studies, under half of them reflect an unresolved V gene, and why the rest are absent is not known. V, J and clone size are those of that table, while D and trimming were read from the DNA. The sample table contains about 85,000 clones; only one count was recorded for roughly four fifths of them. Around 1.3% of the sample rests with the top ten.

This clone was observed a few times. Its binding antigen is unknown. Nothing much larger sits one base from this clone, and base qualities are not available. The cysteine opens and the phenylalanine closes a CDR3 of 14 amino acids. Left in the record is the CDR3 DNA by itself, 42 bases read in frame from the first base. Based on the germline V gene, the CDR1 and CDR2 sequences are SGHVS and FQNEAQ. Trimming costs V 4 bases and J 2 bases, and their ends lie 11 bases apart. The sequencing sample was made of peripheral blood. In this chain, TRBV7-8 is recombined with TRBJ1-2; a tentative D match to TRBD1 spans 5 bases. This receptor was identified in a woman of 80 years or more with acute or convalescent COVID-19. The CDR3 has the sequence CASSSVGGNYGYTF. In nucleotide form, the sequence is TGTGCCAGCAGCTCGGTGGGGGGGAACTATGGCTACACCTTC.